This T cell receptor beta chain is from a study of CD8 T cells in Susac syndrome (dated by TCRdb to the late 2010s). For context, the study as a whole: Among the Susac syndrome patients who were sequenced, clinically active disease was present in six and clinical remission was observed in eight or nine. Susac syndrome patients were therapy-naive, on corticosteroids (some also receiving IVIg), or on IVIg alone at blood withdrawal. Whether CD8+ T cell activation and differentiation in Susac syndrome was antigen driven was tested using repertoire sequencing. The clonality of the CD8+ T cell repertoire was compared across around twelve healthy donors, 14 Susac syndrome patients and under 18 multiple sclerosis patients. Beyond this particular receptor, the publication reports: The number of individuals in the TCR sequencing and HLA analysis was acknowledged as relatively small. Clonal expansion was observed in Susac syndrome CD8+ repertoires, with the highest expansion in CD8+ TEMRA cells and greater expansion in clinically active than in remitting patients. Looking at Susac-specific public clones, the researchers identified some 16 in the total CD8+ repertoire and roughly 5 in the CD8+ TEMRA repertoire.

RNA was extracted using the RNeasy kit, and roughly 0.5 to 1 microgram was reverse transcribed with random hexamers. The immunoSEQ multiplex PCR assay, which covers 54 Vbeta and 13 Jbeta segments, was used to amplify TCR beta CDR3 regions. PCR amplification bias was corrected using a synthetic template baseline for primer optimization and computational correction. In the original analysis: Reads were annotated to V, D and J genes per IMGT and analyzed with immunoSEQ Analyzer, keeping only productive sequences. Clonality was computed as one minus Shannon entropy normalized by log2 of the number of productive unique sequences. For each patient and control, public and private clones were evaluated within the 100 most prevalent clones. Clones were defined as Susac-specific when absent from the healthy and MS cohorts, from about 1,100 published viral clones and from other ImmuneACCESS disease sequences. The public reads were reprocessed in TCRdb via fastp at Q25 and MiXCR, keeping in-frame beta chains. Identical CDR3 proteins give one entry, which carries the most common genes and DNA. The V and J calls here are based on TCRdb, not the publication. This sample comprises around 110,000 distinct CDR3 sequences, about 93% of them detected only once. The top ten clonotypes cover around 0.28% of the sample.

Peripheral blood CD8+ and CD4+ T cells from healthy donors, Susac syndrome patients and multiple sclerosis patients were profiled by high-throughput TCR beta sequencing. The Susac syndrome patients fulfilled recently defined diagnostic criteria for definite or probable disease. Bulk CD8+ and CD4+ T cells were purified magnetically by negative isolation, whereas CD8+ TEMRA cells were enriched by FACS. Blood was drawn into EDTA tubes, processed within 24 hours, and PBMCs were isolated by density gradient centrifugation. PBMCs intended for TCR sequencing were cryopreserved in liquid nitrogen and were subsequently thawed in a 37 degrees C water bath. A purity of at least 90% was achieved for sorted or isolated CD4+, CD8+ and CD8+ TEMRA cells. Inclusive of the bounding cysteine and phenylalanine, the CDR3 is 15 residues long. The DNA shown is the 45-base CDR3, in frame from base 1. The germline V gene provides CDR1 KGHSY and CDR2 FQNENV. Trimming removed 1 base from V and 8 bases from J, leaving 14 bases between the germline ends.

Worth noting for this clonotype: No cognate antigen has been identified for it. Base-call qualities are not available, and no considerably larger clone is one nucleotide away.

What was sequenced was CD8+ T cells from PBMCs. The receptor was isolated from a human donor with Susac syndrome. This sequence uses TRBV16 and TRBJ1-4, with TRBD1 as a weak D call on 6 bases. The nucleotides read TGTGCCAGCAGCCAATTTACAGGGTCGGGCGAAAAACTGTTTTTT. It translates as CASSQFTGSGEKLFF.